A selection of T cell receptor beta chains follows, all from one sample in a study of OX40 agonist ivuxolimab in advanced cancers. Data came from immunoSEQ multiplex PCR; TCRdb stores just in-frame clones and leaves some out. The top ten hold roughly 0.26% of the sample, which has about 98,000 clones, about 92% seen once. The sequencing here drew on CD4+ or CD8+ T cells sorted from blood, taken in a trial of the OX40 agonist ivuxolimab. These receptors originate from an adult with an advanced solid tumor such as melanoma, head and neck, liver or kidney cancer. Both conserved end residues are part of each CDR3. The D gene is left open where the match is weak. A row's size may be missing; if present it is once, few, many or a size class.

j_gene | v_gene | d_gene | abundance | CDR3aa | CDR3nt
TRBJ2-3 | TRBV19 | - | - | CASDARGARDTQYF | TGTGCCAGTGATGCGCGGGGCGCCCGGGATACGCAGTATTTT
TRBJ1-5 | TRBV10-3 | - | - | CAISGSPDGGGLADSQPQHF | TGTGCCATCAGTGGGAGCCCCGACGGCGGGGGGTTGGCGGATTCCCAGCCCCAGCATTTT
TRBJ2-5 | TRBV9 | - | - | CASSVEYQETQYF | TGTGCCAGCAGCGTAGAGTACCAAGAGACCCAGTACTTC
TRBJ2-1 | TRBV5-6 | - | - | CASSLYDGMINNEQFF | TGTGCCAGCAGCTTGTACGACGGAATGATAAACAATGAGCAGTTCTTC
TRBJ1-2 | TRBV10-3 | - | - | CAISEDGSYGYTF | TGTGCCATCAGTGAAGACGGAAGCTATGGCTACACCTTC
TRBJ2-1 | TRBV7-3 | - | once | CASSLSSYNEQFF | TGTGCCAGCAGCCTGAGCTCCTACAATGAGCAGTTCTTC
TRBJ2-5 | TRBV6-6 | - | - | CASSYSTRQETQYF | TGTGCCAGCAGTTACTCGACCAGGCAAGAGACCCAGTACTTC
TRBJ2-5 | TRBV2 | - | - | CASRGQETQYF | TGTGCCAGCAGAGGGCAAGAGACCCAGTACTTC
TRBJ1-1 | TRBV6-5 | - | - | CASSYSRGGTEAFF | TGTGCCAGCAGTTACTCCCGGGGTGGCACTGAAGCTTTCTTT
TRBJ2-1 | TRBV2 | TRBD2 | - | CASSAPSGRYNEQFF | TGTGCCAGCAGTGCTCCTAGCGGGAGATACAATGAGCAGTTCTTC
TRBJ2-5 | TRBV28 | - | - | CASSQGGETQYF | TGTGCCAGCAGCCAGGGGGGAGAGACCCAGTACTTC
TRBJ1-5 | TRBV19 | - | - | CATLRRRGDYSNQPQHF | TGTGCCACCCTCCGACGACGGGGCGATTATAGCAATCAGCCCCAGCATTTT
TRBJ2-2 | TRBV4-3 | - | - | CASSQDLVPNTGELFF | TGCGCCAGCAGCCAAGATTTGGTACCGAACACCGGGGAGCTGTTTTTT
TRBJ1-2 | TRBV5-5 | - | many | CASSLSGISGYGYTF | TGTGCCAGCAGCTTGTCTGGAATTAGTGGCTATGGCTACACCTTC
TRBJ1-5 | TRBV7-2 | - | - | CASSLEGWRPQHF | TGTGCCAGCAGCTTAGAGGGGTGGAGGCCCCAGCATTTT
TRBJ1-2 | TRBV4-3 | - | - | CASSQEYSRTYGYTF | TGCGCCAGCAGCCAAGAATATTCCAGGACCTATGGCTACACCTTC
TRBJ2-7 | TRBV28 | TRBD1 | once | CASSSGQGRAYEQYF | TGTGCCAGCAGTAGCGGACAGGGAAGGGCCTACGAGCAGTACTTC
TRBJ2-3 | TRBV2 | TRBD1 | - | CASSAQGFSTDTQYF | TGTGCCAGCAGTGCACAGGGGTTTAGCACAGATACGCAGTATTTT
TRBJ2-1 | TRBV15 | - | - | CATSRGYNEQFF | TGTGCCACCAGCAGAGGGTACAATGAGCAGTTCTTC
TRBJ1-5 | TRBV6-1 | - | - | CASSEMGNQPQHF | TGTGCCAGCAGTGAAATGGGGAATCAGCCCCAGCATTTT
TRBJ2-1 | TRBV5-1 | TRBD2 | - | CASSLEASGRFYNEQFF | TGCGCCAGCAGCTTGGAGGCTAGCGGGAGGTTCTACAATGAGCAGTTCTTC
TRBJ2-7 | TRBV5-4 | TRBD2 | - | CASSLRTAGGAYEQYF | TGTGCCAGCAGCTTGCGAACGGCGGGGGGAGCCTACGAGCAGTACTTC
TRBJ2-5 | TRBV5-4 | - | - | CASSPDPKETQYF | TGTGCCAGCAGCCCTGACCCAAAAGAGACCCAGTACTTC
TRBJ1-2 | TRBV2 | TRBD1 | - | CASRTLFRGPGYTF | TGTGCCAGCAGAACCCTATTCAGGGGGCCCGGCTACACCTTC
TRBJ2-3 | TRBV29-1 | - | - | CSVEDTSTDTQYF | TGCAGCGTTGAAGATACTAGCACAGATACGCAGTATTTT
TRBJ1-3 | TRBV7-2 | TRBD1 | - | CASSRPGQGGNTIYF | TGTGCCAGCAGCCGTCCGGGACAGGGTGGTAACACCATATATTTT
TRBJ1-2 | TRBV4-2 | - | - | CASSQDPGGLYGYTF | TGTGCCAGCAGCCAAGATCCGGGCGGTCTGTATGGCTACACCTTC
TRBJ1-5 | TRBV30 | - | - | CAWRTTGEWDQPQHF | TGTGCCTGGAGGACGACCGGGGAGTGGGATCAGCCCCAGCATTTT
TRBJ2-2 | TRBV15 | - | - | CACGGVHTGELFF | TGTGCCTGCGGCGGGGTCCACACCGGGGAGCTGTTTTTT
TRBJ2-7 | TRBV5-4 | TRBD2 | - | CASSLGMSLAGLYEQYF | TGTGCCAGCAGCTTGGGTATGTCACTAGCGGGGCTCTACGAGCAGTACTTC
TRBJ1-6 | TRBV6-6 | - | - | CASSSPYSPLHF | TGTGCCAGCAGTTCTCCCTATTCACCCCTCCACTTT